This T cell receptor beta chain was sequenced for a study of CD8 T cells in Susac syndrome. The authors sequenced TCR beta from blood CD8+ and CD4+ T cells. RNA, at 0.5 to 1 ug, was reverse transcribed with random hexamers. Using its own MiXCR run on the immunoSEQ multiplex PCR reads, TCRdb lists one record per CDR3 protein. The sample yields some 58,000 distinct CDR3 sequences, just under 95% seen once. From germline, CDR1 is SQVTM and CDR2 ANQGSEA. Trimming shortened V by 7 bases and J by 2 bases, and 15 bases separated the two germline ends. The length of the CDR3 is 13 residues. The origin of this receptor is a human donor with Susac syndrome. The chain employs TRBV29-1 and TRBJ2-7; D unclear. Sequences were obtained from CD8+ T cells from PBMCs. In nucleotides, the CDR3 is TGCAGCGGAAATTTAGACGGCACCTACGAGCAGTACTTC. This translates into CSGNLDGTYEQYF.